Presented here are 30 T cell receptor beta chains from one specimen sequenced in a study of regulatory T cells in long-lasting Graves disease (dated by TCRdb to about 2021). Interpreted using the paper, the time point label stands for: persistent/refractory GD, antithyroid drugs over 5 years with positive TRAb. RNA was extracted from PBMCs in TRIzol for both TCR sequencing and RNA sequencing. The method behind the library was multiplex PCR. The sequencer listed for this sample is Illumina HiSeq 4000. To build TCR beta libraries, CDR3 regions were amplified by Arm-PCR using iRepertoire HTBI primers. TCRdb reran the public reads through fastp at Q25 and MiXCR, keeping productive beta chains. Identical CDR3 protein sequences are pooled into one entry, listed with their most common genes and DNA. Here the sample has hundreds of thousands of distinct CDR3 sequences; approximately 22% occur a single time. The ten largest clones take up around 14% of the sample.

Sequencing was performed on peripheral blood mononuclear cells (PBMCs), taken when the disease was refractory, from a patient treated with antithyroid drugs. These receptors were collected from a female donor with Graves disease.

This clonotype occurred many times. This chain joins TRBV20-1 and TRBJ2-5; D possibly uses TRBD1 or TRBD2 (6 bases each). This CDR3 region has 15 residues. V was clipped by 1 base and J by 0 bases, with 12 bases between them. Germline V CDR1 and CDR2: DFQATT, SNEGSKA (reference sequence). The CDR3 DNA sequence: TGCAGTGCTAGAGTCGAAGGGGGGTACCAAGAGACCCAGTACTTC. Residues: CSARVEGGYQETQYF.

In its sample, this clonotype was seen a few times. The V and J genes are TRBV30 and TRBJ1-1, with D possibly being TRBD1 (5 bases). Trimming cost V 3 bases and J 1 base, with 6 bases left between them. CDR3 length equals 12 residues. From germline, CDR1 is GTSNPN and CDR2 SVGIG (reference sequence). The CDR3 region is CAWSRENTEAFF. The CDR3 DNA is TGTGCCTGGAGCAGGGAGAACACTGAAGCTTTCTTT.

This clonotype appeared a few times. The V call is TRBV4-1, the J call TRBJ1-5, with TRBD1 identical over 8 bases. CDR1 and CDR2 (germline): MGHRA, YSYEKL. V trimming: 2 bases; J trimming: 6 bases; junction bases outside the gene matches: 9. This CDR3 contains 16 residues. The CDR3 sequence: CASSQHQGAQGQPQHF. For the CDR3, the DNA is TGCGCCAGCAGCCAACATCAGGGGGCGCAGGGTCAGCCCCAGCATTTT.

This clonotype was seen only a few times. The chain links TRBV20-1 to TRBJ1-2; a possible D gene is TRBD1 (5 bases). Germline V gives CDR1 DFQATT, CDR2 SNEGSKA (reference sequence). V lost 0 bases to trimming and J lost 8 bases, with 16 bases between them. This CDR3 spans 14 amino acids. CDR3 bases: TGCAGTGCTAGAGATTCCACAGCCTGGGGGGGCTACACCTTC. Its translation is CSARDSTAWGGYTF.

V gene TRBV6-1 combines with J gene TRBJ1-6, with D hard to call. V was cut by 7 bases and J by 3 bases, with 13 bases left in between. Germline values: CDR1 MNHNS, CDR2 SASEGT. The CDR3 totals 15 residues. CDR3 amino acids: CASNGPQDYNSPLHF. CDR3 nucleotides: TGTGCCAGCAACGGGCCACAAGACTATAATTCACCCCTCCACTTT.

This clonotype was detected a few times. The chain links TRBV6-1 to TRBJ2-7; TRBD1 might be the D (5 bases). CDR3 length: 15 residues. Germline V gene sequence: CDR1 MNHNS, CDR2 SASEGT. V lost 1 base, J lost 0 bases, and 10 bases lay in between. The CDR3 bases are TGTGCCAGCAGTGAAGAGGGCAGGGCCTCCTACGAGCAGTACTTC. It encodes CASSEEGRASYEQYF.

This clonotype showed up many times. Relative to the germline gene, one junction end is altered; a read error may explain this. V and J are TRBV12-3 or TRBV12-4 and TRBJ2-5; 7 positions match TRBD2. This CDR3 spans 13 amino acids. The CDR3 nucleotides read TGTGCCAGCAGTGTAGCTAGCGGAGAGACCCAGTACTTC. It encodes CASSVASGETQYF.

Comments on this clonotype: Since a much larger clone is just one base distant, this may be a read error. The V call is TRBV28, the J call TRBJ1-5; D unclear. The CDR3 length is 14 residues. CDR1 and CDR2 from the germline V gene are MDHEN and SYDVKM. V was cut by 5 bases and J by 8 bases, with 16 bases left in between. CDR3: CASSPPFEREPQHF. CDR3 coding DNA: TGTGCCAGCAGTCCCCCCTTTGAAAGGGAGCCCCAGCATTTT.

The chain is built from TRBV7-8 and TRBJ2-7; D not resolved. CDR1 and CDR2 from the germline V gene are SGHVS and FQNEAQ. The CDR3 runs 16 residues. V was pared by 0 bases and J by 0 bases, with 12 bases between. CDR3 DNA: TGTGCCAGCAGCTTAGCGAGGCCCAGCCGCTCCTACGAGCAGTACTTC. Protein product: CASSLARPSRSYEQYF. The full variable domain, its missing parts supplied by reference TRBV7-8 and TRBJ2-7, is GAGVSQSPRYKVAKRGQDVALRCDPISGHVSLFWYQQALGQGPEFLTYFQNEAQLDKSGLPSDRFFAERPEGSVSTLKIQRTQQEDSAVYLCASSLARPSRSYEQYFGPGTRLTVT.

This clonotype turned up a few times. The rearrangement joins TRBV5-6 to TRBJ1-4, with D unresolved. Germline V gene data show CDR1 as SGHDT and CDR2 as YYEEEE. The CDR3 runs 15 residues. Deletions cut 0 bases from V and 8 bases from J, with 14 bases between. CDR3 sequence (DNA): TGTGCCAGCAGCTTGGGGATCGGCCTAGGCGAAAAACTGTTTTTT. Translating gives CASSLGIGLGEKLFF.

The chain links TRBV10-3 to TRBJ1-3; D is possibly TRBD1 (6 bases). CDR3 length equals 15 residues. In germline, CDR1 is ENHRY, CDR2 SYGVKD. V lost 7 bases, J lost 0 bases, and 13 bases lay in between. The CDR3 here is CAITGQTASGNTIYF. Written as DNA, the CDR3 is TGTGCCATCACGGGACAAACGGCCTCTGGAAACACCATATATTTT.

This clonotype occurred many times. The chain has TRBV2 and TRBJ1-2, with 7 bases identical to TRBD1. CDR3 length: 14 amino acids. Trimming took 6 bases from V and 3 from J; bases not matched to a gene: 7. Germline assignment: CDR1 SNHLY and CDR2 FYNNEI. The CDR3 nucleotides read TGTGCCAGCAGCCAAACACAGGGGCACTATGGCTACACCTTC. It is translated as CASSQTQGHYGYTF. Filled out from reference TRBV2 and TRBJ1-2, the complete variable domain reads EPEVTQTPSHQVTQMGQEVILRCVPISNHLYFYWYRQILGQKVEFLVSFYNNEISEKSEIFDDQFSVERPDGSNFTLKIRSTKLEDSAMYFCASSQTQGHYGYTFGSGTRLTVV.

This clonotype was seen more than once but under ten times. This chain connects TRBV7-8 to TRBJ2-3; no reliable D call. The CDR3 extends over 14 amino acids. CDR1 and CDR2 (germline): SGHVS, FQNEAQ. The V end was cut by 6 bases, the J end by 3 bases, with 13 bases between. The CDR3 nucleotides are TGTGCCAGCAGGCTCGGAATTGAGACAGATACGCAGTATTTT. It is translated as CASRLGIETDTQYF.

This clonotype was counted a single time. V gene TRBV12-3 or TRBV12-4 combines with J gene TRBJ1-6; D may be TRBD1 (5 bases). V was clipped by 7 bases and J by 11 bases, with 18 bases between them. CDR3 length equals 14 residues. As DNA, the CDR3 is TGTGCCAGCACCCTCGGGGGGAATAGCGCACCCCTCCACTTT. This gives the protein CASTLGGNSAPLHF.

Only a few counts were recorded for this clonotype. V gene TRBV5-1 combines with J gene TRBJ2-7, with D possibly being TRBD1 or TRBD2 (5 bases each). The CDR3 spans 13 residues. Trimming left V 5 bases short and J 2 bases short, with 11 bases between. CDR1 SGHRS and CDR2 YFSETQ come from the germline V gene. The CDR3 region is CASRPGTAYEQYF. The CDR3 DNA is TGCGCCAGCAGACCCGGGACGGCCTACGAGCAGTACTTC.

Comment on this clonotype: With a much larger clone just one base away, this may be a read error. DNA for the CDR3: TGTGCCACCAGGGCAGGCTCGGTCTATGGCTACACCTTC. Translated, it gives CATRAGSVYGYTF. V usage is TRBV28 and J usage is TRBJ1-2, with D perhaps TRBD1 (5 bases). The CDR3 has 13 amino acids. Germline CDR1 and CDR2: MDHEN and SYDVKM. V lost 10 bases and J lost 4, with 16 bases in between.

The chain couples TRBV27 to TRBJ1-5, with D perhaps TRBD1 (5 bases). The CDR3 consists of 17 residues. Trimming stripped 2 bases from V and 2 bases from J, with 16 bases between. Germline V gives CDR1 MNHEY, CDR2 SMNVEV (reference sequence). In DNA, the CDR3 is TGTGCCAGCAGTTTAGTCTTCAGGGTTGGGGGCAATCAGCCCCAGCATTTT. Translated, it gives CASSLVFRVGGNQPQHF.

This clonotype was counted at least ten times. The chain employs TRBV11-2 and TRBJ2-5; no definite D call. Trimming left V 6 bases short and J 1 base short, with 15 bases between. The length of the CDR3 is 15 residues. Germline V lookup: CDR1 SGHAT, CDR2 FQNNGV. CDR3 protein: CASSLAQRFQETQYF. As DNA, the CDR3 is TGTGCCAGCAGTCTTGCGCAGCGATTCCAAGAGACCCAGTACTTC.

The sample holds a few counts of this clonotype. This chain links TRBV7-6 with TRBJ1-2; the match to TRBD1 covers 10 bases. The CDR3 extends over 15 amino acids. The V segment lost 5 bases and the J segment 4 bases; nucleotides outside the gene matches: 7. Germline V gives CDR1 SGHVS, CDR2 FNYEAQ. This CDR3 reads CASSPRDRGGYGYTF. CDR3 DNA: TGTGCCAGCAGCCCCCGGGACAGGGGAGGCTATGGCTACACCTTC.

The gene calls are TRBV7-9 and TRBJ2-7; either TRBD1 or TRBD2 may fit D (6 bases each). The CDR3 runs 14 residues. The germline V and J ends were trimmed by 3 bases and 4 bases, with 13 bases remaining between them. Germline CDR1 and CDR2: SEHNR and FQNEAQ (reference sequence). CDR3 DNA sequence: TGTGCCAGCAGCTTCCCCGGGGGCCGATACGAGCAGTACTTC. As protein: CASSFPGGRYEQYF.

This clonotype has a single count. Being one base from a much bigger clone, this may be a read error. This sequence joins TRBV11-2 and TRBJ2-1, with D maybe TRBD2 (5 bases). The CDR3 loop spans 12 amino acids. The germline V gene encodes CDR1 SGHAT and CDR2 FQNNGV. The CDR3 loop reads CASEGNQETQCF. The CDR3, as DNA: TGTGCCAGCGAGGGAAATCAAGAGACCCAGTGCTTC.

The CDR3 DNA follows: TGTGCCAGTAGGGGTGACAAGCTGAACACTGAAGCTTTCTTT. Protein: CASRGDKLNTEAFF. V and J are TRBV19 and TRBJ1-1; D is unresolved. This CDR3 is 14 amino acids long. The germline V and J ends were trimmed by 6 bases and 0 bases, with 11 bases remaining between them. Germline lookup yields CDR1 LNHDA and CDR2 SQIVND (reference sequence).

This clonotype has ten or more counts. This chain connects TRBV28 to TRBJ1-5; TRBD1 might be the D (5 bases). The V end was cut by 7 bases, the J end by 0 bases, with 13 bases between. Germline V CDR1 and CDR2: MDHEN, SYDVKM. This CDR3 contains 15 residues. CDR3 nucleotides: TGTGCCAGCAAGTCCGGAGGGGATAGCAATCAGCCCCAGCATTTT. As protein: CASKSGGDSNQPQHF.

This clonotype was observed many times. The V gene is TRBV10-3, the J gene TRBJ1-2; 8 bases align to TRBD1. This CDR3 has 14 amino acids. The trim removed 4 bases at V and 8 bases at J, leaving 9 bases unmatched. Germline assignment: CDR1 ENHRY and CDR2 SYGVKD. For the CDR3, the DNA is TGTGCCATCAGTGGGGGGACAGGAATAAAGGGCTACACCTTC. Amino acid sequence: CAISGGTGIKGYTF.

This clonotype was observed many times. The CDR3 DNA follows: TGTGCCAGCAGTTACTCGGACCCACAGGGAGGGCTGGACACTGAAGCTTTCTTT. Protein sequence: CASSYSDPQGGLDTEAFF. This chain links TRBV6-5 with TRBJ1-1; possibly TRBD1 for D (6 bases). The ends were cut back, 0 bases at V and 3 bases at J, with 20 bases in the middle. Germline loops: CDR1 MNHEY, CDR2 SVGAGI. This CDR3 has 18 amino acids.

V and J are TRBV9 and TRBJ1-4; D not certain. This CDR3 comprises 16 residues. Trimming removed 4 bases from V and 0 bases from J, with 13 bases in between. Per germline, CDR1 SGDLS and CDR2 YYNGEE. The CDR3 DNA reads TGTGCCAGCAGCCCATGGACGGGATCAACTAATGAAAAACTGTTTTTT. Protein: CASSPWTGSTNEKLFF.

A few counts support this clonotype. This chain connects TRBV7-2 to TRBJ2-3; 8 bases are a match to TRBD1. The CDR3 runs 15 residues. The junction had 5 bases not matched to a gene; V was cut back by 5 bases and J by 1 base. Germline V gene sequence: CDR1 SGHTA, CDR2 FQGNSA. The CDR3 region has the DNA TGTGCCAGCAGCCCTCCGGGACAGGGCACAGATACGCAGTATTTT. Encoded protein: CASSPPGQGTDTQYF.

This clonotype was seen more than once but under ten times. V and J are TRBV6-9 and TRBJ1-4; 9 bases match TRBD1. The CDR3 is 16 residues long. CDR1 and CDR2 from the germline V gene are MNHGY and SVAAGI. V lost 3 bases and J lost 8; bases outside the gene matches: 10. CDR3 residues: CASSYRTGAVDEKLFF. The DNA for the CDR3 is TGTGCCAGCAGTTACCGGACAGGGGCGGTCGACGAAAAACTGTTTTTT.

In this sample, this clonotype turned up a few times. V gene TRBV29-1 combines with J gene TRBJ1-2, with D unclear. The CDR3 length is 12 residues. With 0 bases removed from V and 4 bases from J, the gap between germline ends came to 6 bases. CDR1 and CDR2 from the germline V gene are SQVTM and ANQGSEA. CDR3 in amino acids: CSVEDLAYGYTF. CDR3 nucleotides: TGCAGCGTTGAAGATCTAGCCTATGGCTACACCTTC.

This clonotype was seen many times. The chain couples TRBV4-1 to TRBJ1-5, with D unclear. The CDR3 runs 17 residues. Germline V CDR1 and CDR2: MGHRA, YSYEKL. Trimming shortened V by 1 base and J by 0 bases, and 13 bases separated the two germline ends. CDR3 loop: CASSQVDMGFSNQPQHF. Here the CDR3 DNA reads TGCGCCAGCAGCCAAGTGGATATGGGGTTTAGCAATCAGCCCCAGCATTTT.